Shown below are 7 T cell receptor beta chains from a single sample sequenced in a study of T-cell memory formation after mild COVID-19. TCRdb recomputed calls from the 5' RACE reads with MiXCR, one row per CDR3 protein. The sample yields hundreds of thousands of distinct CDR3 sequences, over 15% seen once. The sequenced sample was PBMCs or a T cell subset sorted from them (not recorded which). All receptors derive from an adult woman who had mild COVID-19 (a few samples of this study predate the infection). Cell type and time point are not known.

This sequence joins TRBV4-3 and TRBJ2-3; D is uncertain. The germline V gene encodes CDR1 LGHNA and CDR2 YSLEER. Trimming removed 0 bases at V and 1 base at J, with 5 bases between. The CDR3 length is 14 residues. Written as DNA, the CDR3 is TGCGCCAGCAGCCAAGATTTCGGCACAGATACGCAGTATTTT. Translating gives CASSQDFGTDTQYF.

The chain couples TRBV12-3 or TRBV12-4 to TRBJ2-1, with TRBD2 identical over 8 bases. This CDR3 has 16 amino acids. V shed 2 bases, J shed 8 bases, and the junction held 11 bases outside the gene matches. Written as DNA, the CDR3 is TGTGCCAGCAGTTTACCAGCGGGAGTCCGACCCTATGAGCAGTTCTTC. Amino acids: CASSLPAGVRPYEQFF.

The sample holds a few counts of this clonotype. This chain joins TRBV4-3 and TRBJ2-5; D perhaps matches TRBD2 (5 bases). CDR3 length equals 17 residues. Trimming shortened V by 3 bases and J by 5 bases, and 22 bases separated the two germline ends. From germline, CDR1 is LGHNA and CDR2 YSLEER. CDR3 DNA sequence: TGCGCCAGCAGCCAGGGGAGTGGGTCCCGGTGGCGGGAGACCCAGTACTTC. This codes for CASSQGSGSRWRETQYF.

The J gene is TRBJ2-3, the V gene TRBV12-3 or TRBV12-4; TRBD2 agrees at 13 bases. CDR3 length equals 18 residues. Trimming removed 5 bases from V and 0 bases from J; junction bases left unmatched: 8. CDR3 nucleotide sequence: TGTGCCAGCAGTACCGGGACTAGCGGGGTACTTAGCACAGATACGCAGTATTTT. Amino acids: CASSTGTSGVLSTDTQYF.

At least ten counts were recorded for this clonotype. The chain is built from TRBV11-3 and TRBJ2-2, with D unclear. This CDR3 spans 11 amino acids. The V and J ends lost 2 bases and 7 bases respectively, with 2 bases between them. Germline V gene data show CDR1 as SGHNT and CDR2 as YENEEA. The CDR3 DNA is TGTGCCAGCAGCTTACACGGGGAGCTGTTTTTT. It specifies CASSLHGELFF.

The chain links TRBV29-1 to TRBJ2-1, with 7 bases that match TRBD2. With V trimmed by 7 bases and J by 0 bases, 9 bases remained unmatched. The CDR3 contains 15 residues. Germline-derived CDR1 and CDR2 are SQVTM and ANQGSEA. The CDR3 DNA reads as TGCAGCGCCGTGCGGGGGTCAGGCTCCTACAATGAGCAGTTCTTC. Protein sequence: CSAVRGSGSYNEQFF.

J is TRBJ2-7 and V is TRBV12-3 or TRBV12-4; 7 bases are shared with TRBD1. The CDR3 has 16 amino acids. The CDR3 is CADTGVPSFPFYEQYF. Written as DNA, the CDR3 is TGTGCAGATACAGGGGTCCCCTCATTCCCTTTCTACGAGCAGTACTTC.